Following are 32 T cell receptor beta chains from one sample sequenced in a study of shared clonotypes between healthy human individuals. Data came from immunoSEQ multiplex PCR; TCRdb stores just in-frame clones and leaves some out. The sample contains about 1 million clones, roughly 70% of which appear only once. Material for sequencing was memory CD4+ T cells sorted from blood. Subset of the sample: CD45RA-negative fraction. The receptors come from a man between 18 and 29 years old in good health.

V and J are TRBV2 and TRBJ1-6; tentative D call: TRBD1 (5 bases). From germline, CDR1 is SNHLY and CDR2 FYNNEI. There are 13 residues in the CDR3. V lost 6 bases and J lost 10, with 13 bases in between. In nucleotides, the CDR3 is TGTGCCAGCAGGGGGGTCCGAGAATCACCCCTCCACTTT. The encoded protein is CASRGVRESPLHF.

This chain's CDR3 is CASSVGTSSLTGELFF. Here the CDR3 DNA reads TGTGCCAGCAGTGTGGGGACTAGCAGTCTAACCGGGGAGCTGTTTTTT. The gene calls are TRBV25-1 and TRBJ2-2; 9 nucleotides match TRBD2. Germline V gene sequence: CDR1 MGHDK, CDR2 SYGVNS. Trimming took 4 bases from V and 5 from J; bases not matched to a gene: 8. The CDR3 totals 16 residues.

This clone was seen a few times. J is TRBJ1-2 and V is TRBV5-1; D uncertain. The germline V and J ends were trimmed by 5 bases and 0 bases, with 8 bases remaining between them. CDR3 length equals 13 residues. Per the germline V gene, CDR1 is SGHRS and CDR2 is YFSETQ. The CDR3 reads CASSREANYGYTF. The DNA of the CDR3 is TGCGCCAGCAGTAGGGAAGCTAACTATGGCTACACCTTC.

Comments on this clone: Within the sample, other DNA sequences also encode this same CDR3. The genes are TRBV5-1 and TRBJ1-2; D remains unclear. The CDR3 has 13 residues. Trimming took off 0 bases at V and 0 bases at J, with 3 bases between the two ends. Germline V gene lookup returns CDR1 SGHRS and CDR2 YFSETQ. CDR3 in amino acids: CASSLDPNYGYTF. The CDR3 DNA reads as TGCGCCAGCAGCTTGGATCCTAACTATGGCTACACCTTC.

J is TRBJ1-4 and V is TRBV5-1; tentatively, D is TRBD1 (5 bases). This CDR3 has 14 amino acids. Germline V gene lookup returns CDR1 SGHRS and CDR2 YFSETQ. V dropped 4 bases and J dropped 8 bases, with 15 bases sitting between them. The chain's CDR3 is CASSHGQGGEKLFF. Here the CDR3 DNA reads TGCGCCAGCAGCCACGGGCAGGGTGGCGAAAAACTGTTTTTT. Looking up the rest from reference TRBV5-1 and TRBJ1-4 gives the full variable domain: KAGVTQTPRYLIKTRGQQVTLSCSPISGHRSVSWYQQTPGQGLQFLFEYFSETQRNKGNFPGRFSGRQFSNSRSEMNVSTLELGDSALYLCASSHGQGGEKLFFGSGTQLSVL.

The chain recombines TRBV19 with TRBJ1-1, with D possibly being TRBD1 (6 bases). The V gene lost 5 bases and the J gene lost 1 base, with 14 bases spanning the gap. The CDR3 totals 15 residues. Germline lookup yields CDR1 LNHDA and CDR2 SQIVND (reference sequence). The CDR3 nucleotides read TGTGCCAGTAGTGCCGGGACACCCCGGAACACTGAAGCTTTCTTT. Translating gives CASSAGTPRNTEAFF.

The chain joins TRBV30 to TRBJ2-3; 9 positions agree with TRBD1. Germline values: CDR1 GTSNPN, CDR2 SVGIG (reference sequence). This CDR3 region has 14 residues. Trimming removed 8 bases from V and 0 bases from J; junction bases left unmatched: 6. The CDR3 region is CAGGQGASTDTQYF. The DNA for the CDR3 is TGTGCCGGGGGACAGGGAGCCAGCACAGATACGCAGTATTTT.

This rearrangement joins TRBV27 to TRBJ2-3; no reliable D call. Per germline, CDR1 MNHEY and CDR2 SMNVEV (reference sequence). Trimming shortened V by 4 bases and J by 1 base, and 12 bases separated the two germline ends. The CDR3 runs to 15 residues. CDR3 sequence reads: CASSSDMPGTDTQYF. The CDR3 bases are TGTGCCAGCAGTTCTGATATGCCTGGCACAGATACGCAGTATTTT.

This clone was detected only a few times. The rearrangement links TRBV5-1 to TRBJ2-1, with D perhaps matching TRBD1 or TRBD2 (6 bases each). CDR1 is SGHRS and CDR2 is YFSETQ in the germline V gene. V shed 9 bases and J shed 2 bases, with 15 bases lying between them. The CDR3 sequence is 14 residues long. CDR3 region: CATSEGGTYNEQFF. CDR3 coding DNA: TGCGCCACGTCGGAGGGGGGTACCTACAATGAGCAGTTCTTC.

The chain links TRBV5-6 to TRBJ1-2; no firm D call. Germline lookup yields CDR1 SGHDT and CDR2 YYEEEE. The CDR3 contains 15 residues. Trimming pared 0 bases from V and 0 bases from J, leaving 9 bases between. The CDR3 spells CASSLAAATNYGYTF. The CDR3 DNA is TGTGCCAGCAGCTTGGCAGCGGCTACTAACTATGGCTACACCTTC.

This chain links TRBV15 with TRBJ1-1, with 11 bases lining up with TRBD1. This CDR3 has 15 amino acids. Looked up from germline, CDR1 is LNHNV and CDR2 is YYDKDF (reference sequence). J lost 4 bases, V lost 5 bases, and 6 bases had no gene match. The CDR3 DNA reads TGTGCCACCAGCCGTGGACAGGGGGCAAGCACTGAAGCTTTCTTT. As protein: CATSRGQGASTEAFF.

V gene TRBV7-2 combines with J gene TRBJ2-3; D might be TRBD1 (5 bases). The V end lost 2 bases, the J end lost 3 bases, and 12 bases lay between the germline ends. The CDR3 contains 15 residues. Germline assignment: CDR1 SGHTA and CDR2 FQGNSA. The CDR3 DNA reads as TGTGCCAGCAGCTTAAGTCGCAGGGTGACAGATACGCAGTATTTT. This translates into CASSLSRRVTDTQYF.

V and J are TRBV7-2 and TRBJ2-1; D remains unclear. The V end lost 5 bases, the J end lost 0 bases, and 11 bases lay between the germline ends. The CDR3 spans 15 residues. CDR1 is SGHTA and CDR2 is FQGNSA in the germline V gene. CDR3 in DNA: TGTGCCAGCAGCGATCTTTATAGCTCCTACAATGAGCAGTTCTTC. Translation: CASSDLYSSYNEQFF.

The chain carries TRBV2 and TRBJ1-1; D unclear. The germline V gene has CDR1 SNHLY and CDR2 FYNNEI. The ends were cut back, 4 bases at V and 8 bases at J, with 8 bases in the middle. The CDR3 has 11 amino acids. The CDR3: CASSVIQEAFF. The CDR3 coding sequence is TGTGCCAGCAGTGTGATACAAGAAGCTTTCTTT.

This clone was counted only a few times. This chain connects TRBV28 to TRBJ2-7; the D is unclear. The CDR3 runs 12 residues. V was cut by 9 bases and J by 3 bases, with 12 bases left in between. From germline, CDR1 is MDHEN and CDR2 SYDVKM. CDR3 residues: CASNRLLYEQYF. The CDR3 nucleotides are TGTGCCAGTAACAGATTACTCTACGAGCAGTACTTC.

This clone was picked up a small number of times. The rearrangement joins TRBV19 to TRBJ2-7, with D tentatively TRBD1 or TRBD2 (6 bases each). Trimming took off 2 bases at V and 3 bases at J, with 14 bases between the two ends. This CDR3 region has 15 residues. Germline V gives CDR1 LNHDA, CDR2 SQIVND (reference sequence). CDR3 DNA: TGTGCCAGTAGTATATCGGGGGCGGCTAGCTACGAGCAGTACTTC. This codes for CASSISGAASYEQYF. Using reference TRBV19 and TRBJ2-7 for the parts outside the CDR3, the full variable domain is DGGITQSPKYLFRKEGQNVTLSCEQNLNHDAMYWYRQDPGQGLRLIYYSQIVNDFQKGDIAEGYSVSREKKESFPLTVTSAQKNPTAFYLCASSISGAASYEQYFGPGTRLTVT.

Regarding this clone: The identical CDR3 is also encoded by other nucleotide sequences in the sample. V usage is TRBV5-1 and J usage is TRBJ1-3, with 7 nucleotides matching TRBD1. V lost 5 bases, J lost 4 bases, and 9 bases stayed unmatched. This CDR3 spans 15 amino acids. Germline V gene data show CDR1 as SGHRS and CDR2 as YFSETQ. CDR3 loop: CASSLEGATGNTIYF. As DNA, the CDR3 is TGCGCCAGCAGTTTAGAGGGGGCGACCGGAAACACCATATATTTT.

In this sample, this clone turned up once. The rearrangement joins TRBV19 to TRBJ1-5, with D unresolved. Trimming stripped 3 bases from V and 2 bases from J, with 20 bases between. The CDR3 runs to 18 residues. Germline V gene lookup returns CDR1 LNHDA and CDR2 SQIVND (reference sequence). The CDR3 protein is CASSIPPFGRSGNQPQHF. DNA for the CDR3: TGTGCCAGTAGTATCCCCCCCTTCGGCAGGAGCGGCAATCAGCCCCAGCATTTT.

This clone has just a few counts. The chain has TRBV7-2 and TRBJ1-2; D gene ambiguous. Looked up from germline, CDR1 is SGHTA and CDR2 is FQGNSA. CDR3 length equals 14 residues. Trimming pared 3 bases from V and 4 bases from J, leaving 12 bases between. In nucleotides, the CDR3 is TGTGCCAGCAGCTTGATTAGCGGGCCCTATGGCTACACCTTC. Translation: CASSLISGPYGYTF. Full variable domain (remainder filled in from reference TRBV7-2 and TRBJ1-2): GAGVSQSPSNKVTEKGKDVELRCDPISGHTALYWYRQSLGQGLEFLIYFQGNSAPDKSGLPSDRFSAERTGGSVSTLTIQRTQQEDSAVYLCASSLISGPYGYTFGSGTRLTVV.

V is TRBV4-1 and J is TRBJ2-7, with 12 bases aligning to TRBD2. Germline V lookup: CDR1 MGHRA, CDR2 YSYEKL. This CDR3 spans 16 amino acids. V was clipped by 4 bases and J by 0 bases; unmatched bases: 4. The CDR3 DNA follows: TGCGCCAGCAGCCGTTCGACTAGCGGGAGCTCCTACGAGCAGTACTTC. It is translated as CASSRSTSGSSYEQYF.

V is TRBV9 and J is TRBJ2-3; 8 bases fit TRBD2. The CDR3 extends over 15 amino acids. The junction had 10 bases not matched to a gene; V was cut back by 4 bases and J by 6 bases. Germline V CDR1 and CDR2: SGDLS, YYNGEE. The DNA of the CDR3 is TGTGCCAGCAGCAGACCGGGACTAGGGTCCGATACGCAGTATTTT. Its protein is CASSRPGLGSDTQYF.

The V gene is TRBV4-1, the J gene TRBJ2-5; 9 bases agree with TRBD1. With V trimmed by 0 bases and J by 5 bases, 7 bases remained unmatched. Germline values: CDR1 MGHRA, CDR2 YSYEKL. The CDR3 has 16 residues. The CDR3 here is CASSQDRTGAGETQYF. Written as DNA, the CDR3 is TGCGCCAGCAGCCAAGACCGGACAGGGGCGGGGGAGACCCAGTACTTC.

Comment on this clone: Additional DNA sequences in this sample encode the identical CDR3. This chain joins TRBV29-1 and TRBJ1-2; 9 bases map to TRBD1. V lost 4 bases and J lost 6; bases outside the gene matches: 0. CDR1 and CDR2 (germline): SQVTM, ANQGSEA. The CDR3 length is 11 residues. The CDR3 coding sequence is TGCAGCGTTGGACAGGGGGATGGCTACACCTTC. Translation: CSVGQGDGYTF.

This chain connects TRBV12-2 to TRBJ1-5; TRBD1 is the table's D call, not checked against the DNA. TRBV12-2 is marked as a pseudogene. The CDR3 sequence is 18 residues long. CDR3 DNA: TGTGCAAGTCGCTCCCCCGGTAAGAGACAGGGTGTCAATCAGCCCCAGCATTTT. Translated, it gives CASRSPGKRQGVNQPQHF.

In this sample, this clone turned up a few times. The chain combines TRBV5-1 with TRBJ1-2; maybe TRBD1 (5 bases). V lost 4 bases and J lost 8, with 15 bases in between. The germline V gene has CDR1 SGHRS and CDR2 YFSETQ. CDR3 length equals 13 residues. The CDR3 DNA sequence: TGCGCCAGCAGCCAACAAGGAGGGGACGGCTACACCTTC. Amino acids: CASSQQGGDGYTF.

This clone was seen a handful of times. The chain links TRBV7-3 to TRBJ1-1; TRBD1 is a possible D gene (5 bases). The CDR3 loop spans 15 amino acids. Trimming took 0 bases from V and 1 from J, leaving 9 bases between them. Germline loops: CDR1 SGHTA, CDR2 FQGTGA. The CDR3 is CASSLTGVGNTEAFF. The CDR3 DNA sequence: TGTGCCAGCAGCTTAACAGGGGTCGGGAACACTGAAGCTTTCTTT.

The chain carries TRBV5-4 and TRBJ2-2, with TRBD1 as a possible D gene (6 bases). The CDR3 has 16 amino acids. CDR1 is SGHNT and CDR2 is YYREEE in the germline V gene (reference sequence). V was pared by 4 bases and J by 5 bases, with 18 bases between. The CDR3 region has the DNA TGTGCCAGCAGCCCAACTGACAGGTCAAGGACCGGGGAGCTGTTTTTT. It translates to CASSPTDRSRTGELFF.

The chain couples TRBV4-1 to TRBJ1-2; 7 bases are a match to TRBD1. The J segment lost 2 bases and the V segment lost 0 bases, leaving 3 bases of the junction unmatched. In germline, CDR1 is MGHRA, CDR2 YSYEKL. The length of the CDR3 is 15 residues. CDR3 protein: CASSQEKGANYGYTF. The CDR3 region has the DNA TGCGCCAGCAGCCAAGAAAAGGGGGCGAACTATGGCTACACCTTC.

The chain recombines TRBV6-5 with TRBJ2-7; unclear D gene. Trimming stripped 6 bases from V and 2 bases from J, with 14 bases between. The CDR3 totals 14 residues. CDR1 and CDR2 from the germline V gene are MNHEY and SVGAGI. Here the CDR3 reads CASSPAAEAYEQYF. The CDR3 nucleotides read TGTGCCAGCAGCCCAGCCGCCGAAGCCTACGAGCAGTACTTC.

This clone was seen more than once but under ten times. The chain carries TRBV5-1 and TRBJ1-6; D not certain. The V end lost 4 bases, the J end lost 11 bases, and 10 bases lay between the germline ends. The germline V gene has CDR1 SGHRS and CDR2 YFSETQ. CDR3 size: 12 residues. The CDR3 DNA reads TGCGCCAGCAGCCGAGGAGGGACACCCCTCCACTTT. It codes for CASSRGGTPLHF.

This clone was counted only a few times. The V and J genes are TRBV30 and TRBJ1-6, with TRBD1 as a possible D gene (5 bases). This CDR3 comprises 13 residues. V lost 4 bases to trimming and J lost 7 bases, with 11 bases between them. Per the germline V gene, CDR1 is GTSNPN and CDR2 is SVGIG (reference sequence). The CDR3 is CAWTGRVNSPLHF. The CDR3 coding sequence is TGTGCCTGGACGGGCAGGGTAAATTCACCCCTCCACTTT. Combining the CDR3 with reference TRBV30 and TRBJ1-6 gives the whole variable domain SQTIHQWPATLVQPVGSPLSLECTVEGTSNPNLYWYRQAAGRGLQLLFYSVGIGQISSEVPQNLSASRPQDRQFILSSKKLLLSDSGFYLCAWTGRVNSPLHFGNGTRLTVT.

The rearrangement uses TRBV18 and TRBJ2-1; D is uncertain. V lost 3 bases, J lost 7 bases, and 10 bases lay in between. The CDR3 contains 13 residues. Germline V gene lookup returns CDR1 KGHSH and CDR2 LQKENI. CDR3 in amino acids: CASSPAPLNEQFF. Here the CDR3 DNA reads TGTGCCAGCTCACCCGCCCCCCTTAATGAGCAGTTCTTC. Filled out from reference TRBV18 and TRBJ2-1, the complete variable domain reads NAGVMQNPRHLVRRRGQEARLRCSPMKGHSHVYWYRQLPEEGLKFMVYLQKENIIDESGMPKERFSAEFPKEGPSILRIQQVVRGDSAAYFCASSPAPLNEQFFGPGTRLTVL.